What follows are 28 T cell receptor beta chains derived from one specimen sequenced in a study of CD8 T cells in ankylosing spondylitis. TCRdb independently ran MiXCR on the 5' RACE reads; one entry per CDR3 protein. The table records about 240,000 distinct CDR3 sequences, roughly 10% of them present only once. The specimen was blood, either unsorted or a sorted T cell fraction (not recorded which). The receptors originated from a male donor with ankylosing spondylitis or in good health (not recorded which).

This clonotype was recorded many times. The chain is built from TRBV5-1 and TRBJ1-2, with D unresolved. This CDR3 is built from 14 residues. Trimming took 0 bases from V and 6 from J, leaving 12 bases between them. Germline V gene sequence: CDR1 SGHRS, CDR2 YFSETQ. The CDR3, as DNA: TGCGCCAGCAGCTTGGGAGCAGGCTACGATGGCTACACCTTC. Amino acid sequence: CASSLGAGYDGYTF.

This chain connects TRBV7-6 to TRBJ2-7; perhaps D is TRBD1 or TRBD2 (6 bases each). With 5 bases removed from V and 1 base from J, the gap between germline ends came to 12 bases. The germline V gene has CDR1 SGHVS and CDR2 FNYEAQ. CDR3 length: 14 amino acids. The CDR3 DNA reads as TGTGCCAGCAGCGGGGTAGGGGGGTCCTACGAGCAGTACTTC. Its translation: CASSGVGGSYEQYF. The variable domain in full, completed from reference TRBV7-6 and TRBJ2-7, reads GAGVSQSPRYKVTKRGQDVALRCDPISGHVSLYWYRQALGQGPEFLTYFNYEAQQDKSGLPNDRFSAERPEGSISTLTIQRTEQRDSAMYRCASSGVGGSYEQYFGPGTRLTVT.

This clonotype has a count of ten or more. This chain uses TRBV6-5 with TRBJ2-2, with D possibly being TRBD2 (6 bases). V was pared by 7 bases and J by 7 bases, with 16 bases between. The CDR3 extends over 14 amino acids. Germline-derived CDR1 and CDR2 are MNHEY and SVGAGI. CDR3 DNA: TGTGCCAGCACGTTCGGGGGAATCGACGGGGAGCTGTTTTTT. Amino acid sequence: CASTFGGIDGELFF.

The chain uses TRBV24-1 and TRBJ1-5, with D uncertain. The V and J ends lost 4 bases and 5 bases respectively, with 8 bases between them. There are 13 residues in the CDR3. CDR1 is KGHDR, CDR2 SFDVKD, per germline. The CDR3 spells CATSDGGYQPQHF. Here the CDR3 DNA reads TGTGCCACCAGTGACGGAGGTTATCAGCCCCAGCATTTT.

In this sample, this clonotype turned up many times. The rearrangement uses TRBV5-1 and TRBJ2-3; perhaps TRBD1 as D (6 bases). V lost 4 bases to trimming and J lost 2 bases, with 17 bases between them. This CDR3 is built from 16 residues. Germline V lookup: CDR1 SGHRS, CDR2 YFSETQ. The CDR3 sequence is CASSRDTGRVTDTQYF. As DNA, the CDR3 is TGCGCCAGCAGCCGGGACACCGGAAGAGTCACAGATACGCAGTATTTT.

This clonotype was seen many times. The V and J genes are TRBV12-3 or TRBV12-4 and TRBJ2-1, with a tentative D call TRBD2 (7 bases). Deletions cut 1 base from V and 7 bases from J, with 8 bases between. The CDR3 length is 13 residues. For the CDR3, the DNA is TGTGCCAGCAGTTTAGAGGGGGGGAATGAGCAGTTCTTC. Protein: CASSLEGGNEQFF.

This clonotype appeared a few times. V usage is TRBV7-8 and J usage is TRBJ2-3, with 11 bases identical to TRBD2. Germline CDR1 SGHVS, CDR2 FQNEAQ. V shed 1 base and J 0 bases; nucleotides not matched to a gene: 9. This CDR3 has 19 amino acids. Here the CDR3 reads CASSLDPSGRSPSTDTQYF. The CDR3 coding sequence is TGTGCCAGCAGCTTAGACCCTAGCGGGAGGAGCCCTAGCACAGATACGCAGTATTTT. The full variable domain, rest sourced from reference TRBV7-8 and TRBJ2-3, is GAGVSQSPRYKVAKRGQDVALRCDPISGHVSLFWYQQALGQGPEFLTYFQNEAQLDKSGLPSDRFFAERPEGSVSTLKIQRTQQEDSAVYLCASSLDPSGRSPSTDTQYFGPGTRLTVL.

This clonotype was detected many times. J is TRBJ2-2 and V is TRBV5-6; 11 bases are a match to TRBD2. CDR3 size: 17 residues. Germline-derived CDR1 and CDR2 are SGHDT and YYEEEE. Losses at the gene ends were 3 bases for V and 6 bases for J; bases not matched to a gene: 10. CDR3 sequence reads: CASSSSTSGIYAGELFF. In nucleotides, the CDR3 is TGTGCCAGCAGCTCCTCGACTAGCGGGATTTATGCCGGGGAGCTGTTTTTT.

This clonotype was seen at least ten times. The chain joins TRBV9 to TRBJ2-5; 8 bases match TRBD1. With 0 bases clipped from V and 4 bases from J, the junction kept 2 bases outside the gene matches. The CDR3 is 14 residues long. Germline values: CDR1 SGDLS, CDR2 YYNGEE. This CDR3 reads CASSVAGGAETQYF. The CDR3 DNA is TGTGCCAGCAGCGTAGCAGGGGGCGCAGAGACCCAGTACTTC.

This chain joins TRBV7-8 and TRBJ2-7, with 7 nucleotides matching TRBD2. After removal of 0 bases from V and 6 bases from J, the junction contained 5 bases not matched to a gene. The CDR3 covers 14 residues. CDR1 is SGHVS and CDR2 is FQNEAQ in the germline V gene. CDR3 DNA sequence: TGTGCCAGCAGCTTAGCAGCGGGGATCATCGAGCAGTACTTC. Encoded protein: CASSLAAGIIEQYF.

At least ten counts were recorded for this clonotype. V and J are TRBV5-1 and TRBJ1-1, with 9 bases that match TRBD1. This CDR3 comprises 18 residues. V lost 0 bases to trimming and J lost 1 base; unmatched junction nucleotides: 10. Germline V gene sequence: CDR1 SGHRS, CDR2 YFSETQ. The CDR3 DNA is TGCGCCAGCAGCTTGGTGGGACAGGGATTTTCGAAGAACACTGAAGCTTTCTTT. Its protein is CASSLVGQGFSKNTEAFF.

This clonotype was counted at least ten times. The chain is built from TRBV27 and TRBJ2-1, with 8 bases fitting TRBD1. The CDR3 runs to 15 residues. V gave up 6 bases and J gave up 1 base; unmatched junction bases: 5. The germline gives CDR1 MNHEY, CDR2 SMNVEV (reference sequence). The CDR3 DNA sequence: TGTGCCAGCAGCCGACAGGGGTGGTCCTACAATGAGCAGTTCTTC. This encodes CASSRQGWSYNEQFF.

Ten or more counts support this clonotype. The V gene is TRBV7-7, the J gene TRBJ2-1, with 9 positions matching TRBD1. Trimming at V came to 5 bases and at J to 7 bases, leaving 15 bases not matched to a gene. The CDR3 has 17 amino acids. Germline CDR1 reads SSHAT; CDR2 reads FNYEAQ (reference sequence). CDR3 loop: CASSPNAFGTGPNEQFF. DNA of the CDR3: TGTGCCAGCAGCCCCAACGCCTTTGGGACAGGGCCAAATGAGCAGTTCTTC.

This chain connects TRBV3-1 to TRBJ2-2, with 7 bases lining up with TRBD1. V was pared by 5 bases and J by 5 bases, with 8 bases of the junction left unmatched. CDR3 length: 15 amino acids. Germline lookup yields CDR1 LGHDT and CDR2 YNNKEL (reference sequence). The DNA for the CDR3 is TGTGCCAGCAGCGCCCGACAGGGAGCTACCGGGGAGCTGTTTTTT. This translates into CASSARQGATGELFF.

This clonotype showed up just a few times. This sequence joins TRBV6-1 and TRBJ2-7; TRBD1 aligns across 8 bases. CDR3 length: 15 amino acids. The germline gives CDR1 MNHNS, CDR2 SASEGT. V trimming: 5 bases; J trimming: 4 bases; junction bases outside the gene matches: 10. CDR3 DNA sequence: TGTGCCAGCAGTAAGGGACAGGTTAGGAGGTACGAGCAGTACTTC. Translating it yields CASSKGQVRRYEQYF.

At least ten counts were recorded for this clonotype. The CDR3 DNA is TGTGCCATCAGTGATGGTCTAGAGTCAATCAATACGCAGTATTTT. This translates into CAISDGLESINTQYF. The chain has TRBV10-3 and TRBJ2-3; no reliable D call. From germline, CDR1 is ENHRY and CDR2 SYGVKD. V shed 3 bases and J shed 7 bases, with 17 bases lying between them. The CDR3 is 15 residues long.

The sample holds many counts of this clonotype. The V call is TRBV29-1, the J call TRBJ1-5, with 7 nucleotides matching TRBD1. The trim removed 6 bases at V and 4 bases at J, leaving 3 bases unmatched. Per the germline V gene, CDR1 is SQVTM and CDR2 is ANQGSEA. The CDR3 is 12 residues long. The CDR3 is CSVIQGNQPQHF. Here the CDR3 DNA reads TGCAGCGTAATACAGGGGAATCAGCCCCAGCATTTT.

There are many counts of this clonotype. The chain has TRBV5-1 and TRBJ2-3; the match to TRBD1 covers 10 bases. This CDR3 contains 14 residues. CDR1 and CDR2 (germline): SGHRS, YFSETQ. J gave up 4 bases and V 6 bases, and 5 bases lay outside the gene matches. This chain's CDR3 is CASTRDRGPDTQYF. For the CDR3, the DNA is TGCGCCAGCACCCGGGACAGGGGCCCAGATACGCAGTATTTT. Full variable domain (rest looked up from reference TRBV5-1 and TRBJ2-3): KAGVTQTPRYLIKTRGQQVTLSCSPISGHRSVSWYQQTPGQGLQFLFEYFSETQRNKGNFPGRFSGRQFSNSRSEMNVSTLELGDSALYLCASTRDRGPDTQYFGPGTRLTVL.

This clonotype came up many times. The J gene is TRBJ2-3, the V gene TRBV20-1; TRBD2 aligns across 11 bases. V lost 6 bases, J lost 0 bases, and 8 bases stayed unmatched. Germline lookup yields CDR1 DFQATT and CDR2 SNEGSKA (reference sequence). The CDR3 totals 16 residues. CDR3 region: CSAVNSGRASTDTQYF. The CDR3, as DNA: TGCAGTGCCGTTAATAGCGGGAGGGCTAGCACAGATACGCAGTATTTT.

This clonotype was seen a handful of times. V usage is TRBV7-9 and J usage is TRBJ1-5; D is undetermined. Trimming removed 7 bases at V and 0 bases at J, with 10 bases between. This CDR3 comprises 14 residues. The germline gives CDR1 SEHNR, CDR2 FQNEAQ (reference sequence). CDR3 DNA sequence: TGTGCCAGCACGGCGGACGGTAGCAATCAGCCCCAGCATTTT. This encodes CASTADGSNQPQHF.

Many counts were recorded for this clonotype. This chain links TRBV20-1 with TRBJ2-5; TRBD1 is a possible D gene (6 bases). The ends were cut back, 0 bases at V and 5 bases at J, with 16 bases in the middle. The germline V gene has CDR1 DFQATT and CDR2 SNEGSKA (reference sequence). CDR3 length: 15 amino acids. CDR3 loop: CSARDEQGSMETQYF. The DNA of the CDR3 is TGCAGTGCTAGAGATGAGCAGGGGTCGATGGAGACCCAGTACTTC.

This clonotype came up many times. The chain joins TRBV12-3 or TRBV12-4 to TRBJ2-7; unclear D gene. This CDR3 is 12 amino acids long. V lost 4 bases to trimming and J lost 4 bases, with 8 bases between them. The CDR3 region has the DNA TGTGCCAGCAGTTCCCCCCCTTACGAGCAGTACTTC. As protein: CASSSPPYEQYF.

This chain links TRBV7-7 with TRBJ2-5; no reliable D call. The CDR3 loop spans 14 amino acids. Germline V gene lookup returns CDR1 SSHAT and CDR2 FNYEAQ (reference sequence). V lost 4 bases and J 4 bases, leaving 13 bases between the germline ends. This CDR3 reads CASSSSGRRETQYF. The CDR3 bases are TGTGCCAGCAGCTCCTCCGGCCGGAGAGAGACCCAGTACTTC. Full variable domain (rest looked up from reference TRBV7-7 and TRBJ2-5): GAGVSQSPRYKVTKRGQDVTLRCDPISSHATLYWYQQALGQGPEFLTYFNYEAQPDKSGLPSDRFSAERPEGSISTLTIQRTEQRDSAMYRCASSSSGRRETQYFGPGTRLLVL.

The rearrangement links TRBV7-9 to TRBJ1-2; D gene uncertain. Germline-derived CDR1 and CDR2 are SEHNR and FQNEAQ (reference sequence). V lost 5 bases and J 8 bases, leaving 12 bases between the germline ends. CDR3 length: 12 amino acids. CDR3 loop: CASSHIERGYTF. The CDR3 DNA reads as TGTGCCAGCAGCCACATAGAACGAGGCTACACCTTC.

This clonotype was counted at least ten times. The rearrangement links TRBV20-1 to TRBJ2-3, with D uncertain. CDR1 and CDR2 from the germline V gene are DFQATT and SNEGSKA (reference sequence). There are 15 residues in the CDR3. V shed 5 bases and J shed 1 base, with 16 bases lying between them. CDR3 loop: CSAQKDGGRTDTQYF. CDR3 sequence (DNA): TGCAGTGCTCAGAAGGACGGCGGACGCACAGATACGCAGTATTTT.

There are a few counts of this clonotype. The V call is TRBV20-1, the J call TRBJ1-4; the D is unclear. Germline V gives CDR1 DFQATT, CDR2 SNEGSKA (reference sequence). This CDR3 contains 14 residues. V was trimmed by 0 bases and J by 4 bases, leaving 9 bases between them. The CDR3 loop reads CSARDWTGNEKLFF. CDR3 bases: TGCAGTGCTAGAGATTGGACGGGTAATGAAAAACTGTTTTTT.

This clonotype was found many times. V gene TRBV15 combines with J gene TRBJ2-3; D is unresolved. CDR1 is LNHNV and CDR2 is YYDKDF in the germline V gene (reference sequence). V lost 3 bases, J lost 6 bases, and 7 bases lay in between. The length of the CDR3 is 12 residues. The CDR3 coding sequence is TGTGCCACCAGCAGGGGTTTGGATACGCAGTATTTT. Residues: CATSRGLDTQYF.

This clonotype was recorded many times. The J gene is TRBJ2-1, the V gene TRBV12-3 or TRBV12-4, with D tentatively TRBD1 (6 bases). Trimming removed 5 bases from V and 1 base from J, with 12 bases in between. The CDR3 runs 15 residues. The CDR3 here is CASSLPGTSYNEQFF. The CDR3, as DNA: TGTGCCAGCAGTCTTCCCGGGACATCCTACAATGAGCAGTTCTTC.